This T cell receptor (beta chain) emerged from a study of cytotoxic CD8 clonotypes in ibrutinib-treated CLL. The overall study: Outcomes included approximately 24 partial and 2 complete responses; after median approximately six years, 14 stayed remitted and some 12 progressed.

This clone showed up just a few times. CDR3 length: 16 amino acids. The V gene lost 2 bases and the J gene lost 0 bases, with 11 bases spanning the gap. CDR1 is SGDLS and CDR2 is YYNGEE in the germline V gene. The repertoire was sequenced with immunoSEQ multiplex PCR; TCRdb's copy has only in-frame clones and lacks some. Of 150,000 or so clones detected, about 84% appear once; the ten largest clones hold about 5%. Material: PBMCs, obtained after 24 months of ibrutinib treatment. The receptor comes from a human donor with chronic lymphocytic leukemia. The rearrangement links TRBV9 to TRBJ1-4; D call uncertain. This CDR3 is CASSVGGNPTNEKLFF. The CDR3 DNA sequence: TGTGCCAGCAGCGTGGGAGGCAACCCAACTAATGAAAAACTGTTTTTT.